The clone carrying this T cell receptor beta chain was seen repeatedly, ten times or more. V trimming: 0 bases; J trimming: 6 bases; junction bases outside the gene matches: 1. The CDR3 extends over 14 amino acids. CDR1 and CDR2 (germline): SGHRS, YFSETQ. TRAV- and TRBV-specific primers, spanning alpha and beta chains, primed first-strand cDNA. TCRs underwent 20 PCR cycles of amplification with a constant-region primer and V-primer adapter. The mRNA which had been isolated was amplified by in vitro transcription. TCRdb re-called the reads through MiXCR, storing one row per CDR3 protein. The sample records tens of thousands of distinct CDR3 sequences, 15% to 20% being singletons. Stated time point: before trial treatment. Every donor was treated with nivolumab, ipilimumab, aspirin, low-dose cyclophosphamide and also low-dose radiotherapy. The sample belongs to a study of low-dose radiotherapy and immunotherapy resistance in tumors.

This receptor was taken from a male donor with prostate cancer. This chain joins TRBV5-1 and TRBJ2-1; 9 nucleotides align to TRBD1. The specimen was PBMCs, collected before treatment. The CDR3 region is CASSLGQGGNEQFF. The CDR3 DNA follows: TGCGCCAGCAGCTTGGGACAGGGGGGCAATGAGCAGTTCTTC.